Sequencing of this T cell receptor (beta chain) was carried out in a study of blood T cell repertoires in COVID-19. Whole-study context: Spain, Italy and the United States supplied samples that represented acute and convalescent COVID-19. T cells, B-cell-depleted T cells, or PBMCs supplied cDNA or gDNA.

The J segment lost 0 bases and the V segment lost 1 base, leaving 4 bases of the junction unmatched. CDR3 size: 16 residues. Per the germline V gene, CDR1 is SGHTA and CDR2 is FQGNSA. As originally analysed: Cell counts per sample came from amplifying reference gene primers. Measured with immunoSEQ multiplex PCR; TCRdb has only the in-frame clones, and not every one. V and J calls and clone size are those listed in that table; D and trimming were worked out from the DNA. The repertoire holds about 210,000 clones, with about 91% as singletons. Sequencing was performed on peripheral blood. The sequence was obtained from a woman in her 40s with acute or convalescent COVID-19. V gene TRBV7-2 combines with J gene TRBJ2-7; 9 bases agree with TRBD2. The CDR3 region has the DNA TGTGCCAGCAGCTTAGGGCTAGCGGGGAGCTCCTACGAGCAGTACGTC. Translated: CASSLGLAGSSYEQYV.